Each of the 3 T cell receptor beta chains below was sequenced from the same sample in a study of control samples from healthy donors and cancer patients. TCRdb's copy holds only in-frame clones and misses some; the assay was immunoSEQ multiplex PCR. The sample lists some 150,000 clones; approximately 92% were seen once. The sequenced material came from blood. The origin of the receptors is a woman aged 55-69 years in good health.

The CDR3 spells CASSSSHPDRYTGELFF. CDR3 nucleotides: TGTGCCAGCAGTTCCTCCCATCCCGACAGGTACACCGGGGAGCTGTTTTTT. V is TRBV28 and J is TRBJ2-2; TRBD1 is a possible D gene (6 bases). The germline V gene has CDR1 MDHEN and CDR2 SYDVKM. The CDR3 spans 17 residues. Trimming cost V 4 bases and J 3 bases, with 18 bases left between them. Looking up the rest from reference TRBV28 and TRBJ2-2 gives the full variable domain: DVKVTQSSRYLVKRTGEKVFLECVQDMDHENMFWYRQDPGLGLRLIYFSYDVKMKEKGDIPEGYSVSREKKERFSLILESASTNQTSMYLCASSSSHPDRYTGELFFGEGSRLTVL.

V gene TRBV6-5 combines with J gene TRBJ1-6, with 9 bases lining up with TRBD1. CDR1 and CDR2 from the germline V gene are MNHEY and SVGAGI. This CDR3 comprises 15 residues. After removal of 6 bases from V and 7 bases from J, the junction contained 7 bases not matched to a gene. CDR3 sequence (DNA): TGTGCCAGCAGAACACAGGGGGCCCTAAATTCACCCCTCCACTTT. Its protein is CASRTQGALNSPLHF.

In the case of this clone: One end of the junction varies from germline; a read error may be responsible. Other DNA sequences in this sample translate to the same CDR3. The V and J genes are TRBV6-2 or TRBV6-3 and TRBJ2-7; possibly TRBD1 for D (5 bases). Germline V gene sequence: CDR1 MNHEY, CDR2 SVGEGT. The CDR3 consists of 16 residues. The CDR3 loop is CASSALTAIYPYEQYF. CDR3 nucleotide sequence: TGTGCCAGCAGTGCCCTGACAGCGATTTACCCCTATGAGCAGTACTTC.